A selection of T cell receptor beta chains follows, all from one sample in a study of blood T cells in healthy people across ages. A single record per CDR3 protein comes from TCRdb applying MiXCR to the 5' RACE reads. The sample lists about 1.6 million distinct CDR3 sequences, roughly a third occurring once. Sequencing was done on a sample of blood. The receptor set was obtained from a woman in her twenties or thirties in good health. Each CDR3 is given with its conserved first and last residue. The D gene is left open where the match is weak. Some rows have no size entry. The others give once, few or many, or a class for an expanded clone.

>few|TRBJ2-7|-|TRBV30
TGTGCCGGGGATTCCGTGGGCCCCGGGCAGTACTTC
CAGDSVGPGQYF
>-|TRBJ2-1|TRBD2|TRBV4-1
TGCGCCAGCAGCCAAGATTCTAGCGGGGTCCGCCGGTACAATGAGCAGTTCTTC
CASSQDSSGVRRYNEQFF
>many|TRBJ2-1|-|TRBV24-1
TGTGCCACCACCGGCGTGGGATTCAATGAGCAGTTCTTC
CATTGVGFNEQFF
>-|TRBJ2-2|-|TRBV15
TGTGCCACCAGCAGAGTTCCTTCCAGCGTGCTAACGAACACCGGGGAGCTGTTTTTT
CATSRVPSSVLTNTGELFF
>-|TRBJ2-3|TRBD2|TRBV7-9
TGTGCCAGCAGCTTCTCTTTGGGCGGGGGGGAAGATACGCAGTATTTT
CASSFSLGGGEDTQYF
>-|TRBJ2-1|-|TRBV5-1
TGCGCCAGCAGCCTCGAACGGGGACCGGACAATGAGCAGTTCTTC
CASSLERGPDNEQFF
>-|TRBJ1-2|TRBD1|TRBV27
TGTGCCAGCACAAACGCAGGGGGCCGAGGCTACACCTTC
CASTNAGGRGYTF
>-|TRBJ2-7|-|TRBV4-2
TGTGCCAGCAGCCAAGATATGGTGGCGGGTGGGGTCTACGAGCAGTACTTC
CASSQDMVAGGVYEQYF
>few|TRBJ2-5|-|TRBV7-9
TGTGCCAGCAGTCCAAACCGGGGCCTGATTCAAGAGACCCAGTACTTC
CASSPNRGLIQETQYF
>many|TRBJ1-2|-|TRBV4-1
TGCGCCAGCAGCCAAGTCGCCCAGGGGGGCTACACCTTC
CASSQVAQGGYTF
>-|TRBJ2-7|-|TRBV7-3
TGTGCCAGCAGCAGACTTCCGGGGGCCTCCTACGAGCAGTACTTC
CASSRLPGASYEQYF
>-|TRBJ1-1|-|TRBV12-3/TRBV12-4
TGTGCCAGCAGTTTATCCCCGACAGTGAACACTGAAGCTTTCTTT
CASSLSPTVNTEAFF
>few|TRBJ2-1|-|TRBV2
TGTGCCACCCAAGAGGACGGATCGAGGGAGTTCTTC
CATQEDGSREFF
>-|TRBJ2-1|-|TRBV6-6
TGTGCCAGCAGTTACAGACGAAGGGGCGGTCCCTGGAATGAGCAGTTCTTC
CASSYRRRGGPWNEQFF
>-|TRBJ2-1|-|TRBV7-9
TGTGCCAGCAGCTCACAAGCTTTAGACAATGAGCAGTTCTTC
CASSSQALDNEQFF
>few|TRBJ2-1|-|TRBV11-3
TGTGCCAGCAGCTCATTCGGGGGCAATGAGCAGTTCTTC
CASSSFGGNEQFF
>-|TRBJ2-3|TRBD1|TRBV10-2
TGCGCCAGCAGTTCCGGAGGACAGGGTCTCAATACGCAGTATTTT
CASSSGGQGLNTQYF
>once|TRBJ1-6|-|TRBV6-2/TRBV6-3
TGTGCCAGCAGCCCGCTTGGGGACCGGGGTTATGGCTCACCCCTCCACTTT
CASSPLGDRGYGSPLHF
>-|TRBJ1-1|-|TRBV27
TGTGCCAGCAGAACAGGCTACACTGAAGCTTTCTTT
CASRTGYTEAFF
>many|TRBJ2-1|TRBD2|TRBV20-1
TGCAGTGCTCAGCGGGAGGACAATGAGCAGTTCTTC
CSAQREDNEQFF
>many|TRBJ2-1|TRBD2|TRBV10-3
TGTGCCGTCTCTGGGACTAGCGGCAATGAGCAGTTCTTC
CAVSGTSGNEQFF
>few|TRBJ1-2|-|TRBV29-1
TGCAGCGTTATCGTCGGGAATTCAAGGGGCTACACCTTC
CSVIVGNSRGYTF
>-|TRBJ2-5|-|TRBV21-1
TGTGCCAGCAGAATGGACAGCCCGTTTAAAGAGACCCAGTACTTC
CASRMDSPFKETQYF
>-|TRBJ2-5|-|TRBV2
TGTGCCAGCAGGTTCGAGGTAGGGCAGCAAGAGACCCAGTACTTC
CASRFEVGQQETQYF
>few|TRBJ1-2|-|TRBV6-6
TGTGCCAGCAGTACCGGACTTACGGAAGGGGGCTACACCTTC
CASSTGLTEGGYTF
>few|TRBJ2-1|-|TRBV20-1
TGCAGTGCTAGAGATCTACTAGGTGTCTCCTACAATGAGCAGTTCTTC
CSARDLLGVSYNEQFF
>few|TRBJ1-2|-|TRBV6-2/TRBV6-3
TGTGCCAGCAGTTACTCGAGGTACAGCAACTATGGCTACACCTTC
CASSYSRYSNYGYTF
>-|TRBJ2-1|-|TRBV4-1
TGCGCCAGCAGCCAAAGTCCCCGCGGGACAGACAATGAGCAGTTCTTC
CASSQSPRGTDNEQFF
>-|TRBJ1-5|-|TRBV25-1
TGTGCCAGCCCGCGAGGGGAGGCCGGGGGCAATCAGCCCCAGCATTTT
CASPRGEAGGNQPQHF
>few|TRBJ1-2|-|TRBV12-3/TRBV12-4
TGTGCCAGCAGCCTAACGGCGTGGGGGCTTTATGGCTACACCTTC
CASSLTAWGLYGYTF
>-|TRBJ2-5|TRBD2|TRBV28
TGTGCCAGCAAAGGTTCCGCGGGGACTAGCGGCCAAGAGACCCAGTACTTC
CASKGSAGTSGQETQYF
>many|TRBJ2-1|TRBD2|TRBV20-1
TGCAGTGCTAGAGACCTCCTAGCGGGCTTATACAATGAGCAGTTCTTC
CSARDLLAGLYNEQFF
>few|TRBJ1-1|TRBD1|TRBV29-1
TGCAGCGTTGCTAGGGACAGGGTGAATACTGAAGCTTTCTTT
CSVARDRVNTEAFF
>many|TRBJ2-1|TRBD2|TRBV7-2
TGTGCCAGCAGCTTCACCGGGACTAGCGGGGTGAATGAGCAGTTCTTC
CASSFTGTSGVNEQFF
>many|TRBJ2-7|-|TRBV20-1
TGCAGTGCTCCCGGTGATGGTCGAGCCTACGAGCAGTACTTC
CSAPGDGRAYEQYF